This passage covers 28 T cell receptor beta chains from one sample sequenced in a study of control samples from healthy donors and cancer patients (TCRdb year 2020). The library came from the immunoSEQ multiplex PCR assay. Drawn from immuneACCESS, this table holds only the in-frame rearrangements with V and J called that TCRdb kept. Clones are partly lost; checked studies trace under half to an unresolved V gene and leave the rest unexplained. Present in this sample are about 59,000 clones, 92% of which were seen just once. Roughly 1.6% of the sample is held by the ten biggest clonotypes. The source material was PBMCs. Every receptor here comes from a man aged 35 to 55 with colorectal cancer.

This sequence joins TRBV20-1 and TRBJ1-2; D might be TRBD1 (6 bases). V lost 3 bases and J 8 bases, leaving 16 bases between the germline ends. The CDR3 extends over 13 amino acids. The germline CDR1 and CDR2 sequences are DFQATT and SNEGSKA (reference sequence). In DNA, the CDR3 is TGCAGTGCTAGTAGGGGGGCCCTATACGGCTACACCTTC. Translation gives CSASRGALYGYTF.

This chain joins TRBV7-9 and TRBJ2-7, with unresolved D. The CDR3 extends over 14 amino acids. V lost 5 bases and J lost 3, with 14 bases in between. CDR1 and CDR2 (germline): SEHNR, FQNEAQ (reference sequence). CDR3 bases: TGTGCCAGCAGCCTTCACGTAAATAGCTACGAGCAGTACTTC. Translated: CASSLHVNSYEQYF. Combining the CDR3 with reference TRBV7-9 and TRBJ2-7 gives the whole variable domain DTGVSQNPRHKITKRGQNVTFRCDPISEHNRLYWYRQTLGQGPEFLTYFQNEAQLEKSRLLSDRFSAERPKGSFSTLEIQRTEQGDSAMYLCASSLHVNSYEQYFGPGTRLTVT.

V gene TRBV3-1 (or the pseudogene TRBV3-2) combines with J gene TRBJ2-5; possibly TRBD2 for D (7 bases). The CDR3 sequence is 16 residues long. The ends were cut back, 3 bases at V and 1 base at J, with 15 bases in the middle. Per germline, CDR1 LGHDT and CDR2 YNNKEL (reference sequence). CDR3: CASSHIRGASQETQYF. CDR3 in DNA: TGTGCCAGCAGCCATATCCGGGGGGCCAGCCAAGAGACCCAGTACTTC.

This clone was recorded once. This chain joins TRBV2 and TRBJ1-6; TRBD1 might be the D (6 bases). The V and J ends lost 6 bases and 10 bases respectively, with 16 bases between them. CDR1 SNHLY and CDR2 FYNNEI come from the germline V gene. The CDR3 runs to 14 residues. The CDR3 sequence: CASREQGLGSPLHF. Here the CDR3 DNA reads TGTGCCAGCAGAGAACAGGGCCTAGGGTCACCCCTCCACTTT. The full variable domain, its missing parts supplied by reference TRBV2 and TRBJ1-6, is EPEVTQTPSHQVTQMGQEVILRCVPISNHLYFYWYRQILGQKVEFLVSFYNNEISEKSEIFDDQFSVERPDGSNFTLKIRSTKLEDSAMYFCASREQGLGSPLHFGNGTRLTVT.

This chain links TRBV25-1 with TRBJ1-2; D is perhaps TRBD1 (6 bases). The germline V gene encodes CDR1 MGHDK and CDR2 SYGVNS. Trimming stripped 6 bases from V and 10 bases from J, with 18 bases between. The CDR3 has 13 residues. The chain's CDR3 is CASREGHLNAYTF. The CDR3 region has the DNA TGTGCCAGCAGAGAGGGACACCTTAATGCCTACACCTTC.

CDR3 bases: TGTGCCAGCAGTGATTACTACGAGCAGTACTTC. Protein: CASSDYYEQYF. The genes are TRBV2 and TRBJ2-7; no definite D call. The length of the CDR3 is 11 residues. The germline gives CDR1 SNHLY, CDR2 FYNNEI. V gave up 3 bases and J gave up 3 bases, with 3 bases separating them. The full variable domain, rest sourced from reference TRBV2 and TRBJ2-7, is EPEVTQTPSHQVTQMGQEVILRCVPISNHLYFYWYRQILGQKVEFLVSFYNNEISEKSEIFDDQFSVERPDGSNFTLKIRSTKLEDSAMYFCASSDYYEQYFGPGTRLTVT.

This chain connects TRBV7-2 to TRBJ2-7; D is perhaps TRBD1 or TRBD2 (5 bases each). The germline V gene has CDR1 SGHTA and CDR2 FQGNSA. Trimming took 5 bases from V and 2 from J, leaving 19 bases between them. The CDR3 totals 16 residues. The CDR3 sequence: CASSASSGTPAYEQYF. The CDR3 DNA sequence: TGTGCCAGCAGCGCGTCCTCCGGGACCCCTGCCTACGAGCAGTACTTC.

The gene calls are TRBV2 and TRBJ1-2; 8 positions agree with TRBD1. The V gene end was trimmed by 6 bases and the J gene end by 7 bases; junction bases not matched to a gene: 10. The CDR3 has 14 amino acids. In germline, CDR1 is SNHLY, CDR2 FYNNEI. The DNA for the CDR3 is TGTGCCAGCAGGCTCCAGGGGGCTCAGCGTGGCTACACCTTC. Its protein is CASRLQGAQRGYTF.

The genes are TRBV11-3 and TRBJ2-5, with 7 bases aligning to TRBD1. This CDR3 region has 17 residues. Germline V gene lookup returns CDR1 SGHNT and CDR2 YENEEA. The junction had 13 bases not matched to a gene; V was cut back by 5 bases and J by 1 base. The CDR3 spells CASSIVSGQARQETQYF. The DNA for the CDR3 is TGTGCCAGCAGCATAGTAAGCGGACAGGCCCGCCAAGAGACCCAGTACTTC.

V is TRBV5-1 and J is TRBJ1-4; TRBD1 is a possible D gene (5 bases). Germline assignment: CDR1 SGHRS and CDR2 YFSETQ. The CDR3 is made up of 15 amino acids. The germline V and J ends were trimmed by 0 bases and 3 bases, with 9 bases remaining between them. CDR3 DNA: TGCGCCAGCAGCTTGGAAGGGGTAGCTAATGAAAAACTGTTTTTT. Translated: CASSLEGVANEKLFF.

The CDR3 region is CASSSPNTGELFF. DNA of the CDR3: TGTGCCAGCAGCTCACCGAACACCGGGGAGCTGTTTTTT. This chain uses TRBV7-2 with TRBJ2-2; D gene uncertain. From germline, CDR1 is SGHTA and CDR2 FQGNSA. Trimming pared 4 bases from V and 0 bases from J, leaving 3 bases between. The CDR3 sequence is 13 residues long.

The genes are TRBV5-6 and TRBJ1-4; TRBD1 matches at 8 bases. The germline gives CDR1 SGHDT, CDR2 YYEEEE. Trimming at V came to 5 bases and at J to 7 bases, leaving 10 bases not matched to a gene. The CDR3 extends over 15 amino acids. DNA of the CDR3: TGTGCCAGCAGGTCTACAGGGGGTGGGCGTGAAAAACTGTTTTTT. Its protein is CASRSTGGGREKLFF.

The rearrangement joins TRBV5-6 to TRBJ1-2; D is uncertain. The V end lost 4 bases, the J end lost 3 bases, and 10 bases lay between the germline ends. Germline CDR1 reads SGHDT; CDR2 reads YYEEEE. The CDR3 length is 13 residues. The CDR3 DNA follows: TGTGCCAGCAGCGGCGGCAGGTACTATGGCTACACCTTC. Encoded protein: CASSGGRYYGYTF.

In DNA form, the CDR3 reads TGTGCCAGCAGCCTCGGGGGAAGTGAAACCTACGAGCAGTACTTC. Translation: CASSLGGSETYEQYF. The gene calls are TRBV9 and TRBJ2-7, with D tentatively TRBD2 (6 bases). Germline CDR1 and CDR2: SGDLS and YYNGEE. The CDR3 consists of 15 residues. The germline V and J ends were trimmed by 4 bases and 2 bases, with 16 bases remaining between them.

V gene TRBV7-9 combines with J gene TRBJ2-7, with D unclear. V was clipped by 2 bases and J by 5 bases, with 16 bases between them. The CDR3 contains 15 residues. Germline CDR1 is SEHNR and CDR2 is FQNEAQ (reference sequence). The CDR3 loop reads CASSLNEARSDEQYF. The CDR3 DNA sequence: TGTGCCAGCAGCTTAAACGAGGCGAGGTCGGACGAGCAGTACTTC.

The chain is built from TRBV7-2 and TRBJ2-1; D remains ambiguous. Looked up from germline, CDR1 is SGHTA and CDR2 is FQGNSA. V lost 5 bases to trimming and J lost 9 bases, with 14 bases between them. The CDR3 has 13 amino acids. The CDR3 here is CASSPFVIGEQFF. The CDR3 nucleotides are TGTGCCAGCAGCCCATTCGTCATTGGTGAGCAGTTCTTC.

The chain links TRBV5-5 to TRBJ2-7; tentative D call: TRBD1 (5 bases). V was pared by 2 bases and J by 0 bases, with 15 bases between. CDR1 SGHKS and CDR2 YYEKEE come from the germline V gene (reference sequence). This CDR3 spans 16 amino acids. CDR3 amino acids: CASSFFGDSSSYEQYF. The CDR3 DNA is TGTGCCAGCAGCTTCTTCGGTGACAGTAGCTCCTACGAGCAGTACTTC. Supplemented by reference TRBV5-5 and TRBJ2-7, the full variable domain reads DAGVTQSPTHLIKTRGQQVTLRCSPISGHKSVSWYQQVLGQGPQFIFQYYEKEERGRGNFPDRFSARQFPNYSSELNVNALLLGDSALYLCASSFFGDSSSYEQYFGPGTRLTVT.

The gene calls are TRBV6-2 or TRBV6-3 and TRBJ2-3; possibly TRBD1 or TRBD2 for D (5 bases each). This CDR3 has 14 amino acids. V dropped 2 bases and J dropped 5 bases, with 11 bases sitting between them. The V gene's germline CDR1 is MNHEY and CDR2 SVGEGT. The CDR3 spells CASSYPGTGDTQYF. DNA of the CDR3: TGTGCCAGCAGTTACCCAGGGACGGGAGATACGCAGTATTTT.

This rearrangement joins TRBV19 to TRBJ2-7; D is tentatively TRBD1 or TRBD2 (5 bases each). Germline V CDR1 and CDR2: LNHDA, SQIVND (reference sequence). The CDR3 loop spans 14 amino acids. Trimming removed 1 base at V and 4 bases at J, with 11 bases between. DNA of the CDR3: TGTGCCAGTAGTATAGCGGGACCTCTTTACGAGCAGTACTTC. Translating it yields CASSIAGPLYEQYF.

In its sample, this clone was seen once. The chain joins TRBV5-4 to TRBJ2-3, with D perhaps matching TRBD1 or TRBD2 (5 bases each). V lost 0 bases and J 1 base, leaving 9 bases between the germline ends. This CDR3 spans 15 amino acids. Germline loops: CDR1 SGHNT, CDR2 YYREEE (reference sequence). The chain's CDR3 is CASSLGGVGTDTQYF. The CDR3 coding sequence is TGTGCCAGCAGCTTGGGAGGGGTAGGCACAGATACGCAGTATTTT.

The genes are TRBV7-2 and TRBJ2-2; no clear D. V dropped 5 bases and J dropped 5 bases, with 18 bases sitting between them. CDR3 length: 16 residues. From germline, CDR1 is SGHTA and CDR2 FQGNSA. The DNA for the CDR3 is TGTGCCAGCAGCCTCTATACAAGCGTAGGGACCGGGGAGCTGTTTTTT. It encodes CASSLYTSVGTGELFF.

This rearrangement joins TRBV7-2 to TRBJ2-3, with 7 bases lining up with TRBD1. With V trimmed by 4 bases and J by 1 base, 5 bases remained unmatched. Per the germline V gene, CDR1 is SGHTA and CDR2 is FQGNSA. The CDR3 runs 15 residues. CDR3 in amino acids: CASSSRQGGTDTQYF. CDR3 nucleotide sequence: TGTGCCAGCAGCTCGAGACAGGGCGGCACAGATACGCAGTATTTT.

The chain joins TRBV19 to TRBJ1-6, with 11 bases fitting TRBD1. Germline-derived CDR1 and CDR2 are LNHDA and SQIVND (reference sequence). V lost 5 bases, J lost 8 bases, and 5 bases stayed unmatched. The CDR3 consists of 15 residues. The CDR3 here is CASSSGQGAYSPLHF. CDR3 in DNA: TGTGCCAGTAGTTCCGGACAGGGGGCATATTCACCCCTCCACTTT.

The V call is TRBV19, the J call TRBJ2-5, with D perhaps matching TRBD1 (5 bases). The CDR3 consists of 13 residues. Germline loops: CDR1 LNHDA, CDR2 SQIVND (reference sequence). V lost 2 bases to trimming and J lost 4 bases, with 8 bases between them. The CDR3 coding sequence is TGTGCCAGTAGTATATGGGGCACAGAGACCCAGTACTTC. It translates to CASSIWGTETQYF.

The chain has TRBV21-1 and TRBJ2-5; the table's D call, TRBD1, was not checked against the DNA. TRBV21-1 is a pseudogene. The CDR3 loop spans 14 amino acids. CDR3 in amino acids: CASSKGAYQETQYF. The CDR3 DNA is TGTGCCAGCAGCAAAGGGGCGTACCAAGAGACCCAGTACTTC.

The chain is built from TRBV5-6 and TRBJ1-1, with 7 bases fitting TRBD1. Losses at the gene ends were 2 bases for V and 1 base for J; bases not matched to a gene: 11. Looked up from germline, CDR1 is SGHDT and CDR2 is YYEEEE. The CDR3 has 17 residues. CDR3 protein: CASSFRLGQNSNTEAFF. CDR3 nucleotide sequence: TGTGCCAGCAGCTTTAGACTGGGACAGAACTCGAACACTGAAGCTTTCTTT.

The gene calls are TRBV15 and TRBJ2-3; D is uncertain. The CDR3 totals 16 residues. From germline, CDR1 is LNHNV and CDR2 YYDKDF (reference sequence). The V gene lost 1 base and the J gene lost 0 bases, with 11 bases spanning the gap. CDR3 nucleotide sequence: TGTGCCACCAGCAGAGGGACGTTTACTAGCACAGATACGCAGTATTTT. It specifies CATSRGTFTSTDTQYF.

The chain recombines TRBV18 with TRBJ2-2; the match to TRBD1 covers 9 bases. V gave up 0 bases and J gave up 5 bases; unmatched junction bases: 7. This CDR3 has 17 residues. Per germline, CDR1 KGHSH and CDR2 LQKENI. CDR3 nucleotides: TGTGCCAGCTCACCACCGGGTCTACAGGGGGCGACCGGGGAGCTGTTTTTT. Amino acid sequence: CASSPPGLQGATGELFF.